This passage covers 20 T cell receptor beta chains from one sample sequenced in a study of human T cells and chemical hapten exposure. In TCRdb, the RACE reads were re-called with MiXCR into one record per CDR3 protein. The table lists approximately 32,000 distinct CDR3 sequences, 5.8% of them singletons, with 4.5% to 6.5% in the top ten. Sample time point: patch test 3, about 24 weeks after DPC sensitization. The treatment here: therapeutic diphenylcyclopropenone sensitization with weekly scalp DPC. The sequences come from whole blood, collected in connection with sensitization to the hapten diphenylcyclopropenone (DPC). All receptors come from a man aged 30 to 39 with alopecia areata. Some clones in this sample may be carry-over from other donors' samples.

This clonotype was detected many times. The CDR3 reads CASSFGFTDTQYF. CDR3 nucleotides: TGTGCCAGCAGCTTCGGCTTCACAGATACGCAGTATTTT. V gene TRBV7-2 combines with J gene TRBJ2-3; D unclear. The V end lost 3 bases, the J end lost 2 bases, and 6 bases lay between the germline ends. Germline CDR1 SGHTA, CDR2 FQGNSA. The CDR3 has 13 residues. Combining the CDR3 with reference TRBV7-2 and TRBJ2-3 gives the whole variable domain GAGVSQSPSNKVTEKGKDVELRCDPISGHTALYWYRQSLGQGLEFLIYFQGNSAPDKSGLPSDRFSAERTGGSVSTLTIQRTQQEDSAVYLCASSFGFTDTQYFGPGTRLTVL.

This clonotype has at least ten counts. In DNA, the CDR3 is TGTGCCAGCAGCCGGACAGATTCTGGAAACACCATATATTTT. Translation gives CASSRTDSGNTIYF. This chain links TRBV3-1 with TRBJ1-3; D is possibly TRBD1 (6 bases). Trimming left V 4 bases short and J 1 base short, with 8 bases between. This CDR3 spans 14 amino acids. Germline V gene data show CDR1 as LGHDT and CDR2 as YNNKEL (reference sequence).

This clonotype has at least ten counts. The V gene is TRBV18, the J gene TRBJ2-1; TRBD2 agrees at 12 bases. This CDR3 comprises 17 residues. V lost 3 bases to trimming and J lost 0 bases; unmatched junction nucleotides: 3. The germline CDR1 and CDR2 sequences are KGHSH and LQKENI. Here the CDR3 DNA reads TGTGCCAGCTCACCCCTAGCGGGAGGGCCCTCCTACAATGAGCAGTTCTTC. Translating it yields CASSPLAGGPSYNEQFF.

This clonotype was found many times. CDR3 DNA: TGCAGCGGCGACGTCCGCACCGGGGAGCTGTTTTTT. Its translation is CSGDVRTGELFF. The J gene is TRBJ2-2, the V gene TRBV29-1; D gene ambiguous. V lost 7 bases and J 4 bases, leaving 10 bases between the germline ends. Germline V gene data show CDR1 as SQVTM and CDR2 as ANQGSEA. The CDR3 contains 12 residues.

This clonotype appeared a few times. The V and J genes are TRBV6-5 and TRBJ1-1, with 9 bases fitting TRBD1. This CDR3 has 15 amino acids. Germline V gives CDR1 MNHEY, CDR2 SVGAGI. V shed 5 bases and J 0 bases; nucleotides not matched to a gene: 4. The CDR3 protein is CASSLGTGLNTEAFF. In DNA form, the CDR3 reads TGTGCCAGCAGTCTTGGGACAGGGTTGAACACTGAAGCTTTCTTT.

This clonotype was seen repeatedly, ten times or more. This chain links TRBV18 with TRBJ1-5, with D hard to call. V was shortened by 6 bases and J by 0 bases, with 6 bases between the two germline ends. This CDR3 region has 13 residues. Germline lookup yields CDR1 KGHSH and CDR2 LQKENI. The CDR3 reads CASSPDSNQPQHF. The CDR3 DNA sequence: TGTGCCAGCTCGCCAGATAGCAATCAGCCCCAGCATTTT.

Many counts were recorded for this clonotype. The genes are TRBV7-6 and TRBJ1-1, with D uncertain. This CDR3 spans 13 amino acids. Trimming pared 1 base from V and 4 bases from J, leaving 7 bases between. CDR1 is SGHVS, CDR2 FNYEAQ, per germline. The CDR3 loop reads CASSLEVTTEAFF. DNA of the CDR3: TGTGCCAGCAGCTTAGAAGTCACCACTGAAGCTTTCTTT.

This clonotype has ten or more counts. The CDR3 DNA is TGTGCCAGCAGCGCCACTATCCGGGACTCTCAGTTCTTC. It translates to CASSATIRDSQFF. V usage is TRBV7-9 and J usage is TRBJ2-1, with D possibly TRBD2 on 6 matching bases. The CDR3 loop spans 13 amino acids. Germline V gives CDR1 SEHNR, CDR2 FQNEAQ (reference sequence). The V end lost 5 bases, the J end lost 13 bases, and 18 bases lay between the germline ends.

This clonotype has ten or more counts. V gene TRBV7-9 combines with J gene TRBJ2-3, with D possibly TRBD1 on 6 matching bases. V lost 3 bases, J lost 2 bases, and 15 bases lay in between. CDR3 size: 16 residues. Germline loops: CDR1 SEHNR, CDR2 FQNEAQ (reference sequence). The CDR3 region is CASSLVSGAPTDTQYF. CDR3 bases: TGTGCCAGCAGCTTGGTATCAGGGGCCCCCACAGATACGCAGTATTTT.

In this sample, this clonotype turned up a few times. The rearrangement uses TRBV2 and TRBJ2-5; the match to TRBD2 covers 12 bases. V shed 8 bases and J 13 bases; nucleotides not matched to a gene: 8. Germline CDR1 SNHLY, CDR2 FYNNEI. The CDR3 has 12 amino acids. The CDR3 nucleotides are TGTGCCAGCCGGACTAGCGGGGCCACCGGGTACTTC. It encodes CASRTSGATGYF.

This clonotype was counted only a few times. A clone one base away is much larger, so this may be a read error. This chain links TRBV3-1 with TRBJ2-3; 11 bases are a match to TRBD2. Germline CDR1 reads LGHDT; CDR2 reads YNNKEL (reference sequence). The CDR3 loop spans 17 amino acids. As DNA, the CDR3 is TGTGTCAGCAGCCAACTAGCGGGGGCGGCGGGCACAGATACGCAGTATTTT. Translation gives CVSSQLAGAAGTDTQYF.

This clonotype was counted ten times or more. The limits of the CDR3 on the DNA are not certain, so only TCRdb's listed CDR3 is given. This chain joins TRBV7-9 and TRBJ2-7; the table gives TRBD1 as D, unverified against the DNA. A total of 23 residues make up the CDR3, ends included. Germline V CDR1 and CDR2: SEHNR, FQNEAQ (reference sequence). The chain's CDR3 is CASSYSAMYLCASSLGQGYEQYF.

This clonotype was seen many times. CDR3 sequence: CASTSPPRSETQYF. As DNA, the CDR3 is TGTGCCAGCACGTCACCACCAAGGTCAGAGACCCAGTACTTC. The J gene is TRBJ2-5, the V gene TRBV18; D is unresolved. V was shortened by 8 bases and J by 4 bases, with 17 bases between the two germline ends. The CDR3 sequence is 14 residues long. Germline CDR1 and CDR2: KGHSH and LQKENI.

This clonotype has a count of ten or more. The chain combines TRBV23-1 with TRBJ2-7; tentatively, D is TRBD2 (7 bases). TRBV23-1 is placed among ORFs of uncertain function. The CDR3 spans 16 residues. V lost 0 bases and J 2 bases, leaving 14 bases between the germline ends. CDR3 residues: CASSQSRGRVAYEQYF. The CDR3, as DNA: TGCGCCAGCAGTCAATCAAGGGGGAGGGTGGCCTACGAGCAGTACTTC.

V gene TRBV6-6 combines with J gene TRBJ2-1, with D perhaps given as TRBD1 or TRBD2 (5 bases each). Per the germline V gene, CDR1 is MNHNY and CDR2 is SVGAGI (reference sequence). The germline V and J ends were trimmed by 7 bases and 3 bases, with 13 bases remaining between them. The CDR3 runs 14 residues. The CDR3 DNA reads TGTGCCAGCACCACCGGGACGAACTACAATGAGCAGTTCTTC. This codes for CASTTGTNYNEQFF.

In this sample, this clonotype turned up many times. This chain joins TRBV6-2 or TRBV6-3 and TRBJ2-3; a possible D gene is TRBD1 (6 bases). The germline V gene encodes CDR1 MNHEY and CDR2 SVGEGT. The CDR3 totals 16 residues. V was clipped by 4 bases and J by 6 bases, with 20 bases between them. DNA for the CDR3: TGTGCCAGCAGTTTCGGGACATTGCCGACGGGTGATACGCAGTATTTT. Encoded protein: CASSFGTLPTGDTQYF.

This clonotype was detected many times. The V and J genes are TRBV12-5 and TRBJ2-5; D ambiguous. Germline CDR1 and CDR2: LGHNT and FRNRAP. The CDR3 loop spans 20 amino acids. V lost 1 base to trimming and J lost 1 base, with 25 bases between them. The CDR3 sequence: CASGLGPHPRIQSPQETQYF. The CDR3 coding sequence is TGTGCTAGTGGTTTGGGTCCCCACCCCAGGATACAATCCCCCCAAGAGACCCAGTACTTC.

This clonotype is medium-sized (0.01 to 0.1%). The chain recombines TRBV20-1 with TRBJ2-7, with 7 bases that match TRBD1. Germline V CDR1 and CDR2: DFQATT, SNEGSKA (reference sequence). Trimming cost V 0 bases and J 2 bases; bases outside gene matches: 13. The CDR3 consists of 17 residues. The CDR3 DNA sequence: TGCAGTGCTAGAGACCCCTACTCCAGGACAGGCACCTACGAGCAGTACTTC. It is translated as CSARDPYSRTGTYEQYF.

The DNA for the CDR3 is TGTGCCAGCAGCCGACGACAGGGGACACAAGAGACCCAGTACTTC. Translation: CASSRRQGTQETQYF. The genes are TRBV28 and TRBJ2-5, with 8 bases aligning to TRBD1. There are 15 residues in the CDR3. Per germline, CDR1 MDHEN and CDR2 SYDVKM. The V segment lost 6 bases and the J segment 2 bases; nucleotides outside the gene matches: 8.

This clonotype was seen ten or more times. The V gene is TRBV2, the J gene TRBJ2-6; D ambiguous. Germline V gene lookup returns CDR1 SNHLY and CDR2 FYNNEI. V was pared by 3 bases and J by 2 bases, with 5 bases between. CDR3 length equals 14 residues. This CDR3 reads CASSERTGANVLTF. The CDR3 nucleotides are TGTGCCAGCAGTGAGCGGACTGGGGCCAACGTCCTGACTTTC.